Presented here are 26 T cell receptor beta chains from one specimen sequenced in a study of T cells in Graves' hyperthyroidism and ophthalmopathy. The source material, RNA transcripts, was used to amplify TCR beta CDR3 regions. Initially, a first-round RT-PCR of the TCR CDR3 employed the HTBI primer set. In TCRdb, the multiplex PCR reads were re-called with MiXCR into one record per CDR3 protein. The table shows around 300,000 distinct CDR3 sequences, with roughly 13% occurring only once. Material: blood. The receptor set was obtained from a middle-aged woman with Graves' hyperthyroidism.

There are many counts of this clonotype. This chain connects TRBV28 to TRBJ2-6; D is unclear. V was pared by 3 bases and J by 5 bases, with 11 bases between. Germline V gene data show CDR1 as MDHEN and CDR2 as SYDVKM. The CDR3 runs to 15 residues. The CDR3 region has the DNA TGTGCCAGCAGTTTCATCCCCTTGAGGGCCAACGTCCTGACTTTC. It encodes CASSFIPLRANVLTF.

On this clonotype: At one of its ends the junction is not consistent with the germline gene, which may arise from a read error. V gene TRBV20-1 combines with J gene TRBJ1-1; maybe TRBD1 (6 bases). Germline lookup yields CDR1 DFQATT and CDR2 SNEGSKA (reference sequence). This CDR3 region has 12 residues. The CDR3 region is CSAPRGNAEAFF. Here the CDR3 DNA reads TGCAGTGCCCCGAGGGGGAACGCTGAAGCTTTCTTT.

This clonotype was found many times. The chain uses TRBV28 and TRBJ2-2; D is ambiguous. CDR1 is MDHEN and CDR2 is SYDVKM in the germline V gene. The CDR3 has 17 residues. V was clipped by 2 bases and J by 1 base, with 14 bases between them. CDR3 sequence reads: CASSLPQAAQNTGELFF. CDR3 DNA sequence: TGTGCCAGCAGTTTACCTCAGGCGGCCCAGAACACCGGGGAGCTGTTTTTT.

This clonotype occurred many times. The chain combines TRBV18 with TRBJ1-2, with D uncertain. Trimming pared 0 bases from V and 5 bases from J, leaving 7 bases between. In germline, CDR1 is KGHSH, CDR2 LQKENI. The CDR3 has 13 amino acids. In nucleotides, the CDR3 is TGTGCCAGCTCACCACCGTCGGAGTATGGCTACACCTTC. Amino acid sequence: CASSPPSEYGYTF.

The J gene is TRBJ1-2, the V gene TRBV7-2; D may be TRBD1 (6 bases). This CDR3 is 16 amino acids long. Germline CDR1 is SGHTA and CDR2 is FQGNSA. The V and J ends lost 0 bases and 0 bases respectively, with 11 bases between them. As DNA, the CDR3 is TGTGCCAGCAGCTTAGCGCCGAGGGGGACTAACTATGGCTACACCTTC. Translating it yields CASSLAPRGTNYGYTF.

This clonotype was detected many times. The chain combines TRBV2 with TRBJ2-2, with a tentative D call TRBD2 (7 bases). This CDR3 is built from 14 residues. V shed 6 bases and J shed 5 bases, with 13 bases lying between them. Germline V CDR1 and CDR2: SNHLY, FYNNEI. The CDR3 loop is CASRGGAITGELFF. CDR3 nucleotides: TGTGCCAGCAGAGGGGGGGCGATTACCGGGGAGCTGTTTTTT.

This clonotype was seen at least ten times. CDR3 sequence: CASSSRRGYTF. Here the CDR3 DNA reads TGTGCCAGTAGTAGCAGACGTGGCTACACCTTC. The V gene is TRBV19, the J gene TRBJ1-2; no firm D call. V was trimmed by 4 bases and J by 7 bases, leaving 7 bases between them. There are 11 residues in the CDR3. In germline, CDR1 is LNHDA, CDR2 SQIVND (reference sequence).

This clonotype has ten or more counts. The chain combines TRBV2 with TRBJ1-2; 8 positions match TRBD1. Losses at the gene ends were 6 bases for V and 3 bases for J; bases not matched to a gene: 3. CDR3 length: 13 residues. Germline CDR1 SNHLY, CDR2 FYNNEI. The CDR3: CASRTGGHYGYTF. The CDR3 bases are TGTGCCAGCAGAACAGGGGGGCACTATGGCTACACCTTC.

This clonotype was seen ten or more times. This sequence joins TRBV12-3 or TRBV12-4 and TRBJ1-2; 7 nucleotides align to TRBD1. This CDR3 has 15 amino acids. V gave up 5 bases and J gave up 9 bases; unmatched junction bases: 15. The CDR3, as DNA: TGTGCCAGCAGTCCGAGGGGGCGCGTAAGAATAAGCTACACCTTC. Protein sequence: CASSPRGRVRISYTF.

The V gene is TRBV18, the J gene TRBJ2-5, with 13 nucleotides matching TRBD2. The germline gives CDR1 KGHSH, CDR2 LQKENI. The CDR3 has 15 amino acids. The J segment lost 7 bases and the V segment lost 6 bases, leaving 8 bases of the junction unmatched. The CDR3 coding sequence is TGTGCCAGCTCCCTCGGACTAGCGGGAGAGTTGACCCAGTACTTC. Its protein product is CASSLGLAGELTQYF. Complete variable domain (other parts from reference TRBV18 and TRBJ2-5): NAGVMQNPRHLVRRRGQEARLRCSPMKGHSHVYWYRQLPEEGLKFMVYLQKENIIDESGMPKERFSAEFPKEGPSILRIQQVVRGDSAAYFCASSLGLAGELTQYFGPGTRLLVL.

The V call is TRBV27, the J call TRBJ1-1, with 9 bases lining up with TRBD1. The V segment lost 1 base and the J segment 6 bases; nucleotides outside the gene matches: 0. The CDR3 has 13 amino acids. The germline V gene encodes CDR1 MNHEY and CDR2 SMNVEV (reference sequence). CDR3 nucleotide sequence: TGTGCCAGCAGTTTATGGACAGGGGCTGAAGCTTTCTTT. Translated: CASSLWTGAEAFF.

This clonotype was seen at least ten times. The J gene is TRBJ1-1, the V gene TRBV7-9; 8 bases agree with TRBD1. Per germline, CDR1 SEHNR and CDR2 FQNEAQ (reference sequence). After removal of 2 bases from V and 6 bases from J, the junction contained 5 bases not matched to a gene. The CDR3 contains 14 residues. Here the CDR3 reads CASSLIAQGAEAFF. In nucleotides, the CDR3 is TGTGCCAGCAGCTTAATTGCACAGGGGGCTGAAGCTTTCTTT.

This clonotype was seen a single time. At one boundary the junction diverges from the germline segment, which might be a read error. Here the CDR3 DNA reads TGTACCAGCAGTGCCGGATTGAACACTGAAGCTTTCTTT. It translates to CTSSAGLNTEAFF. The gene calls are TRBV6-4 and TRBJ1-1; D is unclear. The germline CDR1 and CDR2 sequences are MRHNA and SNTAGT. The CDR3 runs 13 residues.

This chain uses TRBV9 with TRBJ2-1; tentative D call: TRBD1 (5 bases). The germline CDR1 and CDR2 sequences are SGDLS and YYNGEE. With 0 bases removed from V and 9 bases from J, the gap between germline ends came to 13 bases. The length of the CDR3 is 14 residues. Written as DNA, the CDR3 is TGTGCCAGCAGCGTAGAAGGGGTGCTCGGTGAGCAGTTCTTC. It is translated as CASSVEGVLGEQFF.

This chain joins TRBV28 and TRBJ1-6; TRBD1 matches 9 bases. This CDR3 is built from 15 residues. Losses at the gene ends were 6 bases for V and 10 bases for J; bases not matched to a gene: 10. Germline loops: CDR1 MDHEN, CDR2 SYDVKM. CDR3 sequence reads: CASRWGLTGGSPLHF. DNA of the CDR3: TGTGCCAGCAGGTGGGGATTGACAGGGGGATCACCCCTCCACTTT.

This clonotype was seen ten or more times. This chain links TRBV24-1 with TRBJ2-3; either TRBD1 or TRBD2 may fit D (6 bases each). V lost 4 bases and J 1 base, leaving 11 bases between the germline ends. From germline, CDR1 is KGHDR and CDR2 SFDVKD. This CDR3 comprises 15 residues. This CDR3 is CATSDSRGGTDTQYF. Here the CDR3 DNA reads TGTGCCACCAGTGACTCTAGGGGGGGCACAGATACGCAGTATTTT.

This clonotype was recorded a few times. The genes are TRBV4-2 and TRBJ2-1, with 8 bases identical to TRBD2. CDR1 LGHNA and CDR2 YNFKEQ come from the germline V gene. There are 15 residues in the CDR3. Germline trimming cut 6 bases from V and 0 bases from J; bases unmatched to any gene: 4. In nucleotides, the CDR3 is TGTGCCAGCAGGCGGGAGGACGACTCCTACAATGAGCAGTTCTTC. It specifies CASRREDDSYNEQFF.

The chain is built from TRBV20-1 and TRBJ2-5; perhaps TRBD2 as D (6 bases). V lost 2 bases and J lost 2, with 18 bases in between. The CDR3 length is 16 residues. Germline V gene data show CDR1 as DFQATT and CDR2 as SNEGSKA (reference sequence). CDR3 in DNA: TGCAGTGCTAGAAAGGTGGCGGGACTGGGACAAGAGACCCAGTACTTC. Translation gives CSARKVAGLGQETQYF.

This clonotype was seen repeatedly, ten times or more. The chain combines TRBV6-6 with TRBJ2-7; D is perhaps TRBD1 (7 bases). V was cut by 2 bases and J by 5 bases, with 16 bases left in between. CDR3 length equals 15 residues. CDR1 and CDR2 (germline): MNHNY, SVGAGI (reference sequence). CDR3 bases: TGTGCCAGCAGTTACCGGGCGGGACAGACCGACGAGCAGTACTTC. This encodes CASSYRAGQTDEQYF.

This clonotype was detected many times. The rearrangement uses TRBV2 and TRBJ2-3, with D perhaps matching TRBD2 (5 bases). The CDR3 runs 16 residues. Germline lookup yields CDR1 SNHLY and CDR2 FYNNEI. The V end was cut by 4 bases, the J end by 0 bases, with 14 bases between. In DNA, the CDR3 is TGTGCCAGCAGTGGAAGTCAGCGGAAAAGCACAGATACGCAGTATTTT. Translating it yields CASSGSQRKSTDTQYF.

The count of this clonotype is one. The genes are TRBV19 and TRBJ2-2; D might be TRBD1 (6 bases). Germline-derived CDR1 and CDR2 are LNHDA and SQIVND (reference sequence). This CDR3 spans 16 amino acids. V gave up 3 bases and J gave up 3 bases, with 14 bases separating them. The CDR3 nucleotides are TGTGCCAGTAGTATTAGGTGGGGGCAGGACACCGGGGAGCTGTTTTTT. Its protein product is CASSIRWGQDTGELFF.

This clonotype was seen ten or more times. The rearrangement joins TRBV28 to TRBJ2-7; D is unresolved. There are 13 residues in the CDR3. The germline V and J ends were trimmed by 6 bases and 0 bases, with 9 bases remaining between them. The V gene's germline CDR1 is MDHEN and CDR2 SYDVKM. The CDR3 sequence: CASSTRISYEQYF. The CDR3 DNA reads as TGTGCCAGCAGCACCAGGATCTCCTACGAGCAGTACTTC.

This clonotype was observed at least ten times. The CDR3 protein is CASSPGARGYTF. CDR3 nucleotides: TGTGCCAGCAGCCCGGGGGCTCGCGGCTACACCTTC. The rearrangement joins TRBV6-1 to TRBJ1-2; D might be TRBD1 (6 bases). Germline CDR1 MNHNS, CDR2 SASEGT. V was clipped by 6 bases and J by 8 bases, with 13 bases between them. The CDR3 loop spans 12 amino acids.

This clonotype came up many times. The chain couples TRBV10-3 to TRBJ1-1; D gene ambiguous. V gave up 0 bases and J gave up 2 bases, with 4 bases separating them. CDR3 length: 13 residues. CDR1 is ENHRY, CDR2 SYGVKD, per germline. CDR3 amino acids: CAISESANTEAFF. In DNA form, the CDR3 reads TGTGCCATCAGTGAGTCGGCAAACACTGAAGCTTTCTTT.

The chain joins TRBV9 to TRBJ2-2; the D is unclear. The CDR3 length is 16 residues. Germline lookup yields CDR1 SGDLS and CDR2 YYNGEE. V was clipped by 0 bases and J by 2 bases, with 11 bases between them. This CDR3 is CASSVGSTLNTGELFF. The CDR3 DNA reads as TGTGCCAGCAGCGTAGGTTCAACCCTTAACACCGGGGAGCTGTTTTTT.

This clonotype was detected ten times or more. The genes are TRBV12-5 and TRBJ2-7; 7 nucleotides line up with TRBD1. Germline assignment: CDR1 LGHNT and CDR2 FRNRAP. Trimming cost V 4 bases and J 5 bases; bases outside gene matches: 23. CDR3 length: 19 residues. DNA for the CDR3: TGTGCTAGTGGTTCATCACCGATTTACCGGGACAGACACTTCAACGAGCAGTACTTC. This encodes CASGSSPIYRDRHFNEQYF.